Shown below are 11 T cell receptor beta chains from a single sample sequenced in a study of T cell clonotyping in hematopoietic cell transplantation. As to time point: recipient sample about 28 days before transplant, after cytoreduction. Sequencing was performed with immunoSEQ multiplex PCR; in TCRdb, only in-frame clones are kept and a portion is missing. The top ten clones hold 5.9% of a sample with 45,000 to 60,000 clones, over 75% of them seen once. Sequenced here: peripheral blood mononuclear cells, sampled before stem cell transplant. Every receptor here comes from a man aged 60 to 69 with biphenotypic leukemia. Some clones in this sample may be carry-over from other donors' samples.

The V gene is TRBV14, the J gene TRBJ1-1; D is possibly TRBD1 (5 bases). The germline CDR1 and CDR2 sequences are SGHDN and FVKESK. The CDR3 runs to 17 residues. Between the trimmed V and J ends, which lost 1 base and 4 bases, there was a span of 19 bases. The CDR3 DNA reads as TGTGCCAGCAGCCAAGTGTATCAGGGAGGGTTTGGCACTGAAGCTTTCTTT. It is translated as CASSQVYQGGFGTEAFF.

The chain links TRBV2 to TRBJ1-4; 7 bases are shared with TRBD1. Germline V gives CDR1 SNHLY, CDR2 FYNNEI. The J segment lost 4 bases and the V segment lost 6 bases, leaving 5 bases of the junction unmatched. This CDR3 contains 14 residues. CDR3 coding DNA: TGTGCCAGCAGAGGAAGACAGGGTAATGAAAAACTGTTTTTT. It translates to CASRGRQGNEKLFF. Together with reference TRBV2 and TRBJ1-4, the CDR3 gives the full variable domain: EPEVTQTPSHQVTQMGQEVILRCVPISNHLYFYWYRQILGQKVEFLVSFYNNEISEKSEIFDDQFSVERPDGSNFTLKIRSTKLEDSAMYFCASRGRQGNEKLFFGSGTQLSVL.

This chain connects TRBV7-2 to TRBJ2-1; a weak D match, TRBD2 (5 bases). Germline values: CDR1 SGHTA, CDR2 FQGNSA. V was cut by 1 base and J by 0 bases, with 10 bases left in between. The CDR3 length is 16 residues. The CDR3 DNA reads TGTGCCAGCAGCTTAGACAGCGGCAGCTCCTACAATGAGCAGTTCTTC. Its protein is CASSLDSGSSYNEQFF.

The rearrangement links TRBV19 to TRBJ1-5; TRBD1 aligns across 10 bases. The CDR3 sequence is 16 residues long. Germline values: CDR1 LNHDA, CDR2 SQIVND (reference sequence). Trimming at V came to 4 bases and at J to 4 bases, leaving 7 bases not matched to a gene. CDR3 in amino acids: CASSTRTGGANQPQHF. The CDR3 DNA is TGTGCCAGTAGTACTCGGACAGGGGGGGCAAATCAGCCCCAGCATTTT.

This clone was detected a few times. This chain connects TRBV4-1 to TRBJ2-5, with D unresolved. Per germline, CDR1 MGHRA and CDR2 YSYEKL. The V end was cut by 0 bases, the J end by 0 bases, with 11 bases between. This CDR3 spans 16 amino acids. CDR3 nucleotides: TGCGCCAGCAGCCAAGATGGAGCCCCGTACCAAGAGACCCAGTACTTC. This translates into CASSQDGAPYQETQYF.

The J gene is TRBJ1-4, the V gene TRBV7-2, with unresolved D. V lost 5 bases to trimming and J lost 3 bases, with 13 bases between them. CDR3 size: 15 residues. The germline V gene has CDR1 SGHTA and CDR2 FQGNSA. CDR3 nucleotide sequence: TGTGCCAGCAGCCACCGATGGGGAGCTAATGAAAAACTGTTTTTT. This translates into CASSHRWGANEKLFF.

The chain joins TRBV11-1 to TRBJ2-6; D tentatively fits TRBD1 or TRBD2 (5 bases each). The germline V gene encodes CDR1 SGHAT and CDR2 FQDESV (reference sequence). The CDR3 covers 16 residues. Trimming stripped 1 base from V and 0 bases from J, with 7 bases between. DNA for the CDR3: TGTGCCAGCAGCTTAGTGGGGGACTCTGGGGCCAACGTCCTGACTTTC. Translation: CASSLVGDSGANVLTF.

The chain employs TRBV29-1 and TRBJ2-3; D perhaps matches TRBD2 (6 bases). The CDR3 loop spans 13 amino acids. Germline V lookup: CDR1 SQVTM, CDR2 ANQGSEA. V lost 8 bases and J lost 2, with 14 bases in between. The CDR3 spells CSSVGRTTDTQYF. DNA of the CDR3: TGCAGCTCTGTAGGGAGGACCACAGATACGCAGTATTTT.

This chain joins TRBV14 and TRBJ2-1; 8 bases map to TRBD2. The CDR3 extends over 15 amino acids. With V trimmed by 4 bases and J by 10 bases, 12 bases remained unmatched. Germline assignment: CDR1 SGHDN and CDR2 FVKESK. CDR3 nucleotides: TGTGCCAGCAGCCGAACCGGGACTAGATCCAGCGAGCAGTTCTTC. The encoded protein is CASSRTGTRSSEQFF.

This chain joins TRBV30 and TRBJ2-7, with D hard to call. The CDR3 spans 12 residues. CDR1 is GTSNPN and CDR2 is SVGIG in the germline V gene (reference sequence). Trimming removed 1 base from V and 0 bases from J, with 4 bases in between. The DNA for the CDR3 is TGTGCCTGGAGTGCAAGCTCCTACGAGCAGTACTTC. Protein: CAWSASSYEQYF.

The chain has TRBV5-1 and TRBJ2-7; 9 bases fit TRBD1. Germline V gene sequence: CDR1 SGHRS, CDR2 YFSETQ. V was clipped by 4 bases and J by 3 bases; unmatched bases: 8. CDR3 length: 15 residues. CDR3 loop: CASSPWTGDYYEQYF. CDR3 sequence (DNA): TGCGCCAGCAGCCCCTGGACAGGGGATTACTACGAGCAGTACTTC.